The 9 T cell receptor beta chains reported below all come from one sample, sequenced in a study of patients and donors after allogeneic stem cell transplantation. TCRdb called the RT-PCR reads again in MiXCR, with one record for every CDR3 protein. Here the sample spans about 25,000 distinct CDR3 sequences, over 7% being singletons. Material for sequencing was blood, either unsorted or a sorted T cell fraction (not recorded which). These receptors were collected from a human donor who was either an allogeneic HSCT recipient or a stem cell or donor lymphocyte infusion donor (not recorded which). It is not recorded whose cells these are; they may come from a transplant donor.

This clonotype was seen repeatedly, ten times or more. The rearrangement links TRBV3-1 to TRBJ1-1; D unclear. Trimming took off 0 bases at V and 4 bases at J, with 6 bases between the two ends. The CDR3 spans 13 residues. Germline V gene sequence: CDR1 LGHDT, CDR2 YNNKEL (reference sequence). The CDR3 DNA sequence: TGTGCCAGCAGCCAAGATCGGGTCACTGAAGCTTTCTTT. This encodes CASSQDRVTEAFF.

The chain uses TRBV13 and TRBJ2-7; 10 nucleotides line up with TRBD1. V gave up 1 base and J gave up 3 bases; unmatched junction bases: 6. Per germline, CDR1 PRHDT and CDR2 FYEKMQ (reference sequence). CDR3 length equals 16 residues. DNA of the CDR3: TGTGCCAGCAGCTTAGCTAGGTGGGACAGGGGCTACGAGCAGTACTTC. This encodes CASSLARWDRGYEQYF. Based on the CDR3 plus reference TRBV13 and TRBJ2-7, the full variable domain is AAGVIQSPRHLIKEKRETATLKCYPIPRHDTVYWYQQGPGQDPQFLISFYEKMQSDKGSIPDRFSAQQFSDYHSELNMSSLELGDSALYFCASSLARWDRGYEQYFGPGTRLTVT.

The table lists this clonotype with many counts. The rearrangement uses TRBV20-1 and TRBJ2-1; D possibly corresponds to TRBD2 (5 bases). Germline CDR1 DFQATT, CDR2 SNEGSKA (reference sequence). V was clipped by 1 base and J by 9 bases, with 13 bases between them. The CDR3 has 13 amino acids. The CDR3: CSARGGSAGEQFF. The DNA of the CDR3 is TGCAGTGCTAGAGGAGGTAGCGCAGGTGAGCAGTTCTTC.

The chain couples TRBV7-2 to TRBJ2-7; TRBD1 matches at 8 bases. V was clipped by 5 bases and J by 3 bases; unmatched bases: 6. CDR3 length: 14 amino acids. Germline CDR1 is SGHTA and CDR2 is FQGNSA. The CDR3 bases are TGTGCCAGCAGCGAAGGACAGGGTCGCTACGAGCAGTACTTC. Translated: CASSEGQGRYEQYF.

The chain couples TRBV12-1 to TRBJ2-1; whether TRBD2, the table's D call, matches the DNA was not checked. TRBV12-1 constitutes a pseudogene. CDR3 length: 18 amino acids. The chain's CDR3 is CASSFGAAGLAGSNEQFF. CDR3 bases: TGTGCCAGCAGCTTTGGGGCGGCGGGACTAGCGGGATCCAATGAGCAGTTCTTC.

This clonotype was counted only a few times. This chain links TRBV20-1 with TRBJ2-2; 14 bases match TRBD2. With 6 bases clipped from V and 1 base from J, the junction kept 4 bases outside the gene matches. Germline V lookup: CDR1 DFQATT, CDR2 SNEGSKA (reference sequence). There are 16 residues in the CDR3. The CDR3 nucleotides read TGCAGTGCCGGACTAGCGGGAGGAATGAACACCGGGGAGCTGTTTTTT. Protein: CSAGLAGGMNTGELFF.

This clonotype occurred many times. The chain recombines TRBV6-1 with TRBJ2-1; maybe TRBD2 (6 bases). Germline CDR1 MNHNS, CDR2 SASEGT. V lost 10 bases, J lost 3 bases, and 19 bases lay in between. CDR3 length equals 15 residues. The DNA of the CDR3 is TGTGCCATCCTACCTGACGGGGGAGTCTACAATGAGCAGTTCTTC. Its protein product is CAILPDGGVYNEQFF.

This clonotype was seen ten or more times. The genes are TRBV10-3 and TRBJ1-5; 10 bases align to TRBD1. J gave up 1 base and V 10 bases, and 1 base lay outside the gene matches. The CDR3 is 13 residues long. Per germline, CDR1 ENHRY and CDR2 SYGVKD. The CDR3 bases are TGTGCCACGGGACAGGGGAGCAATCAGCCCCAGCATTTT. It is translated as CATGQGSNQPQHF.

The CDR3 loop reads CSARVGGGAFEKLFF. The CDR3 DNA follows: TGCAGTGCTAGAGTTGGAGGGGGCGCCTTTGAAAAACTGTTTTTT. This chain links TRBV20-1 with TRBJ1-4; 7 bases align to TRBD1. CDR1 is DFQATT, CDR2 SNEGSKA, per germline (reference sequence). This CDR3 is built from 15 residues. V lost 1 base and J lost 7; bases outside the gene matches: 9.